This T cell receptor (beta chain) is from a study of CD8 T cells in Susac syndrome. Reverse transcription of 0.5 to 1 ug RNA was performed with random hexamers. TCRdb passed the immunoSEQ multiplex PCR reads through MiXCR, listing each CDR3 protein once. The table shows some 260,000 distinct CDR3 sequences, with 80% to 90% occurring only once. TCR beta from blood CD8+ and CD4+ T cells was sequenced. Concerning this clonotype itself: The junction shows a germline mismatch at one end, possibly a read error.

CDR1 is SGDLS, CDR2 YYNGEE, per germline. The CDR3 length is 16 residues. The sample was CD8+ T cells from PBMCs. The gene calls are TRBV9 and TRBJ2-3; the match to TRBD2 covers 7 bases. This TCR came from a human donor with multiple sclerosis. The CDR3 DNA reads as TGTGTCAGCAGGGCCGGGAGCGGGGACAGCACAGATACGCAGTATTTT. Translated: CVSRAGSGDSTDTQYF. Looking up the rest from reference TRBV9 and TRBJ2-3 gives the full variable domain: DSGVTQTPKHLITATGQRVTLRCSPRSGDLSVYWYQQSLDQGLQFLIQYYNGEERAKGNILERFSAQQFPDLHSELNLSSLELGDSALYFCVSRAGSGDSTDTQYFGPGTRLTVL.